These 31 T cell receptor beta chains were all obtained from the same sample, sequenced in a study of T cells in Graves' hyperthyroidism and ophthalmopathy. RNA transcripts gave rise to amplified TCR beta CDR3 regions. An initial round of RT-PCR targeting the TCR CDR3 relied on the HTBI primer set. TCRdb fed the multiplex PCR reads into MiXCR, producing one record per CDR3 protein. Here the sample spans about 400,000 distinct CDR3 sequences, 11% to 15% being singletons. The sequenced sample consisted of blood. These receptors all come from a man aged 50-59 years with Graves' ophthalmopathy.

This clonotype was recorded a few times. This sequence joins TRBV2 and TRBJ2-2; a possible D gene is TRBD2 (5 bases). The germline V gene has CDR1 SNHLY and CDR2 FYNNEI. V was clipped by 7 bases and J by 5 bases, with 14 bases between them. The CDR3 runs 14 residues. CDR3 coding DNA: TGTGCCAGCATAGTATCGGGATCAACCGGGGAGCTGTTTTTT. Residues: CASIVSGSTGELFF.

The chain recombines TRBV6-1 with TRBJ2-1; 8 nucleotides match TRBD2. This CDR3 is 12 amino acids long. The germline V gene has CDR1 MNHNS and CDR2 SASEGT. The J segment lost 9 bases and the V segment lost 8 bases, leaving 6 bases of the junction unmatched. This CDR3 is CASRRGAGEQFF. DNA of the CDR3: TGTGCCAGCCGGCGGGGGGCGGGTGAGCAGTTCTTC.

This clonotype has a count of ten or more. The chain carries TRBV3-1 and TRBJ2-5; no firm D call. In germline, CDR1 is LGHDT, CDR2 YNNKEL (reference sequence). Deletions cut 4 bases from V and 7 bases from J, with 13 bases between. This CDR3 region has 13 residues. CDR3 protein: CASSLAGRRTQYF. The CDR3 bases are TGTGCCAGCAGCCTCGCAGGACGGAGGACCCAGTACTTC.

This clonotype was observed many times. The chain combines TRBV30 with TRBJ2-1, with TRBD2 matching 7 bases. The V gene's germline CDR1 is GTSNPN and CDR2 SVGIG (reference sequence). The junction had 7 bases not matched to a gene; V was cut back by 1 base and J by 7 bases. The CDR3 consists of 14 residues. In nucleotides, the CDR3 is TGTGCCTGGAGTGGGATTAGCGGGCTAAATGAGCAGTTCTTC. Its translation: CAWSGISGLNEQFF.

This chain joins TRBV20-1 and TRBJ2-7; TRBD2 matches 8 bases. Losses at the gene ends were 0 bases for V and 2 bases for J; bases not matched to a gene: 9. Germline V lookup: CDR1 DFQATT, CDR2 SNEGSKA (reference sequence). This CDR3 spans 16 amino acids. Written as DNA, the CDR3 is TGCAGTGCTAGAGACGGGGGGGGTAGCGGGCCCTACGAGCAGTACTTC. Its translation: CSARDGGGSGPYEQYF.

The CDR3: CASSADRVITDTQYF. DNA for the CDR3: TGTGCCAGCAGCGCCGACAGGGTCATTACAGATACGCAGTATTTT. This chain links TRBV9 with TRBJ2-3, with 7 bases lining up with TRBD1. V shed 3 bases and J 3 bases; nucleotides not matched to a gene: 7. The CDR3 contains 15 residues. CDR1 is SGDLS, CDR2 YYNGEE, per germline.

J is TRBJ1-1 and V is TRBV9; D is perhaps TRBD1 (6 bases). Germline loops: CDR1 SGDLS, CDR2 YYNGEE. The CDR3 loop spans 13 amino acids. Trimming cost V 7 bases and J 11 bases, with 21 bases left between them. CDR3 residues: CASLEQGLSKAFF. DNA of the CDR3: TGTGCCAGCTTGGAACAGGGTCTGTCAAAGGCTTTCTTT.

The CDR3: CASRPDGTYTTDTQYF. The CDR3 nucleotides are TGCGCCAGCAGACCCGACGGGACCTATACTACAGATACGCAGTATTTT. The rearrangement joins TRBV10-1 to TRBJ2-3; perhaps D is TRBD1 or TRBD2 (5 bases each). CDR1 WNHNN and CDR2 SYGVQD come from the germline V gene (reference sequence). The CDR3 extends over 16 amino acids. Trimming cost V 6 bases and J 3 bases, with 19 bases left between them.

V gene TRBV7-9 combines with J gene TRBJ2-6; a weak D match, TRBD2 (6 bases). The germline V gene has CDR1 SEHNR and CDR2 FQNEAQ (reference sequence). There are 18 residues in the CDR3. Trimming stripped 5 bases from V and 4 bases from J, with 21 bases between. CDR3 sequence reads: CASSPSGRGSTGANVLTF. The CDR3, as DNA: TGTGCCAGCAGCCCATCGGGGCGGGGCTCGACCGGGGCCAACGTCCTGACTTTC.

The gene calls are TRBV20-1 and TRBJ2-3, with unresolved D. Germline lookup yields CDR1 DFQATT and CDR2 SNEGSKA (reference sequence). The ends were cut back, 2 bases at V and 0 bases at J, with 18 bases in the middle. This CDR3 spans 17 amino acids. CDR3 loop: CSARKKGLQASTDTQYF. Written as DNA, the CDR3 is TGCAGTGCTAGAAAGAAGGGCCTCCAAGCGAGCACAGATACGCAGTATTTT.

This clonotype came up many times. CDR3 region: CASSPSALYQETQYF. The CDR3 DNA sequence: TGTGCCAGCTCACCATCGGCACTTTACCAAGAGACCCAGTACTTC. This chain uses TRBV18 with TRBJ2-5; D is unresolved. The germline gives CDR1 KGHSH, CDR2 LQKENI. This CDR3 has 15 residues. The germline V and J ends were trimmed by 2 bases and 0 bases, with 10 bases remaining between them.

The rearrangement joins TRBV20-1 to TRBJ2-1; 10 positions match TRBD2. Trimming cost V 4 bases and J 9 bases; bases outside gene matches: 12. Per the germline V gene, CDR1 is DFQATT and CDR2 is SNEGSKA (reference sequence). The CDR3 runs to 15 residues. Here the CDR3 reads CSATRRASGSAEQFF. CDR3 DNA: TGCAGTGCTACCCGAAGGGCTAGCGGGAGCGCTGAGCAGTTCTTC.

This clonotype was recorded at least ten times. The chain couples TRBV7-9 to TRBJ2-5; 8 bases match TRBD1. The trim removed 5 bases at V and 5 bases at J, leaving 10 bases unmatched. There are 15 residues in the CDR3. Germline V gives CDR1 SEHNR, CDR2 FQNEAQ (reference sequence). CDR3 loop: CASSLRTGLGETQYF. CDR3 nucleotides: TGTGCCAGCAGCCTCCGGACAGGGCTAGGGGAGACCCAGTACTTC.

The chain employs TRBV12-3 or TRBV12-4 and TRBJ1-6, with D perhaps matching TRBD1 (6 bases). V was cut by 9 bases and J by 10 bases, with 16 bases left in between. The CDR3 length is 13 residues. The DNA of the CDR3 is TGTGCCAGTCACAGGGATTCGGGGTCACCCCTCCACTTT. Protein product: CASHRDSGSPLHF.

This clonotype was picked up many times. The chain combines TRBV7-9 with TRBJ2-7; TRBD1 or TRBD2 may be the D gene (5 bases each). Trimming took off 3 bases at V and 3 bases at J, with 12 bases between the two ends. This CDR3 spans 14 amino acids. Germline CDR1 reads SEHNR; CDR2 reads FQNEAQ (reference sequence). The CDR3 protein is CASSFPGAGYEQYF. The CDR3 DNA sequence: TGTGCCAGCAGCTTTCCCGGGGCTGGCTACGAGCAGTACTTC. The whole variable domain, filled in from reference TRBV7-9 and TRBJ2-7, reads DTGVSQNPRHKITKRGQNVTFRCDPISEHNRLYWYRQTLGQGPEFLTYFQNEAQLEKSRLLSDRFSAERPKGSFSTLEIQRTEQGDSAMYLCASSFPGAGYEQYFGPGTRLTVT.

This sequence joins TRBV9 and TRBJ2-7; possibly TRBD1 for D (6 bases). The CDR3 sequence is 14 residues long. Germline CDR1 is SGDLS and CDR2 is YYNGEE. With 3 bases removed from V and 6 bases from J, the gap between germline ends came to 16 bases. The CDR3 sequence: CASSEQGFNVEQYF. CDR3 in DNA: TGTGCCAGCAGCGAACAGGGTTTCAATGTCGAGCAGTACTTC.

Many counts were recorded for this clonotype. The CDR3 DNA reads TGTGCCTACGGGACTAGCAGACAAGAGACCCAGTACTTC. This translates into CAYGTSRQETQYF. The rearrangement joins TRBV30 to TRBJ2-5; 9 bases map to TRBD2. Trimming took 7 bases from V and 2 from J; bases not matched to a gene: 5. Germline lookup yields CDR1 GTSNPN and CDR2 SVGIG (reference sequence). The CDR3 consists of 13 residues.

This clonotype has just a few counts. This chain links TRBV6-1 with TRBJ2-1, with 9 bases aligning to TRBD1. From germline, CDR1 is MNHNS and CDR2 SASEGT. CDR3 size: 14 residues. Unmatched junction bases numbered 2, after V lost 5 bases and J lost 3 bases. CDR3 region: CASSKGQGYNEQFF. The CDR3 region has the DNA TGTGCCAGCAGTAAGGGACAGGGCTACAATGAGCAGTTCTTC.

This clonotype showed up just a few times. The V and J genes are TRBV19 and TRBJ2-1; TRBD1 matches 7 bases. This CDR3 is built from 13 residues. In germline, CDR1 is LNHDA, CDR2 SQIVND (reference sequence). Germline trimming cut 3 bases from V and 5 bases from J; bases unmatched to any gene: 1. The CDR3 bases are TGTGCCAGTAGTATGGGACAGAACAATGAGCAGTTCTTC. It encodes CASSMGQNNEQFF.

This chain links TRBV9 with TRBJ1-1, with a possible D match to TRBD1 (6 bases). Germline CDR1 is SGDLS and CDR2 is YYNGEE. With 0 bases removed from V and 4 bases from J, the gap between germline ends came to 19 bases. The CDR3 contains 17 residues. CDR3 sequence (DNA): TGTGCCAGCAGCGTAGGTGGGGGCGAAGGGCTGGGCACTGAAGCTTTCTTT. It specifies CASSVGGGEGLGTEAFF.

This clonotype was observed a few times. The genes are TRBV5-1 and TRBJ2-3, with a weak D call TRBD2 (6 bases). V lost 6 bases to trimming and J lost 10 bases, with 18 bases between them. CDR1 SGHRS and CDR2 YFSETQ come from the germline V gene. CDR3 length: 13 amino acids. CDR3 residues: CASTRDGSMAQYF. The CDR3 nucleotides read TGCGCCAGCACCCGAGACGGGAGTATGGCGCAGTATTTT.

The sample holds many counts of this clonotype. V gene TRBV5-5 combines with J gene TRBJ2-7; D tentatively fits TRBD1 or TRBD2 (6 bases each). The V end was cut by 0 bases, the J end by 7 bases, with 20 bases between. This CDR3 contains 16 residues. CDR1 is SGHKS, CDR2 YYEKEE, per germline (reference sequence). The CDR3 DNA sequence: TGTGCCAGCAGCTTGGCCCTTAGGGGGGCCGACGGAGAGCAGTACTTC. Protein product: CASSLALRGADGEQYF.

This clonotype was seen ten or more times. The gene calls are TRBV7-3 and TRBJ2-1; D is unresolved. This CDR3 spans 14 amino acids. Trimming took off 3 bases at V and 5 bases at J, with 11 bases between the two ends. Germline values: CDR1 SGHTA, CDR2 FQGTGA. CDR3 sequence reads: CASSFTERNNEQFF. The CDR3 nucleotides read TGTGCCAGCAGCTTTACGGAACGCAACAATGAGCAGTTCTTC.

There are many counts of this clonotype. The chain employs TRBV18 and TRBJ2-3; D unclear. The CDR3 runs 15 residues. From germline, CDR1 is KGHSH and CDR2 LQKENI. The germline V and J ends were trimmed by 4 bases and 0 bases, with 11 bases remaining between them. CDR3 bases: TGTGCCAGCTCACAAAGTGCGTCTAGCACAGATACGCAGTATTTT. Residues: CASSQSASSTDTQYF.

The chain combines TRBV12-3 or TRBV12-4 with TRBJ2-7; 7 bases are a match to TRBD1. V lost 5 bases and J lost 2; bases outside the gene matches: 6. This CDR3 region has 14 residues. CDR3 sequence (DNA): TGTGCCAGCAGTGAGCAGACAGGGACCTACGAGCAGTACTTC. Protein sequence: CASSEQTGTYEQYF.

The chain uses TRBV7-9 and TRBJ2-7, with D perhaps matching TRBD2 (5 bases). Trimming stripped 8 bases from V and 4 bases from J, with 21 bases between. CDR3 length: 15 residues. Germline CDR1 is SEHNR and CDR2 is FQNEAQ (reference sequence). The CDR3 bases are TGTGCCAGCGGCCCCCCCGGACTCCCTGGTTACGAGCAGTACTTC. Its translation: CASGPPGLPGYEQYF.

This clonotype was counted at least ten times. V usage is TRBV5-1 and J usage is TRBJ2-5; D not certain. The V end lost 0 bases, the J end lost 5 bases, and 11 bases lay between the germline ends. The CDR3 is made up of 14 amino acids. The germline V gene encodes CDR1 SGHRS and CDR2 YFSETQ. The CDR3 DNA follows: TGCGCCAGCAGCTTGGTTAGGGTGGGGGAGACCCAGTACTTC. This translates into CASSLVRVGETQYF.

This clonotype was seen at least ten times. The chain links TRBV20-1 to TRBJ2-7, with TRBD2 as a possible D gene (5 bases). CDR1 is DFQATT, CDR2 SNEGSKA, per germline (reference sequence). The CDR3 sequence is 15 residues long. Trimming removed 6 bases from V and 4 bases from J, with 22 bases in between. DNA for the CDR3: TGCAGTGCCTCCAGCCGTGGCCGGGGTTTTTACGAGCAGTACTTC. Encoded protein: CSASSRGRGFYEQYF.

This clonotype occurred a few times. The genes are TRBV25-1 and TRBJ2-5; D may match TRBD1 or TRBD2 (5 bases each). The CDR3 is made up of 12 amino acids. Germline CDR1 and CDR2: MGHDK and SYGVNS. V was shortened by 5 bases and J by 4 bases, with 8 bases between the two germline ends. The DNA of the CDR3 is TGTGCCAGCAGTTACGGGGCAGAGACCCAGTACTTC. Residues: CASSYGAETQYF.

There are a few counts of this clonotype. The chain recombines TRBV12-3 or TRBV12-4 with TRBJ2-1; 9 bases fit TRBD2. This CDR3 has 15 amino acids. The junction had 11 bases not matched to a gene; V was cut back by 5 bases and J by 9 bases. CDR3 amino acids: CASSLSSGMRGEQFF. CDR3 sequence (DNA): TGTGCCAGCAGTCTCTCTAGCGGGATGCGGGGTGAGCAGTTCTTC.

This clonotype was observed at least ten times. V usage is TRBV5-1 and J usage is TRBJ2-5; TRBD2 agrees at 10 bases. CDR1 and CDR2 (germline): SGHRS, YFSETQ. The ends lost 0 bases at V and 3 bases at J; junction bases unmatched: 5. The CDR3 loop spans 16 amino acids. CDR3 protein: CASSLGAGLAEETQYF. The CDR3 region has the DNA TGCGCCAGCAGCTTGGGAGCCGGACTAGCGGAAGAGACCCAGTACTTC.